The text below deals with one T cell receptor beta chain. Its antigen is currently unknown. At one end, the junction sequence differs from germline, possibly due to a read error. These data originate in a study of blood T cells in healthy people across ages. The study, taken as a whole, reports: It was held that the diversity estimates obtained from one million T cells were underestimates. TCR beta diversity was tightly associated with the proportion of naive T cells. TCR beta diversity, measured per million T cells, fell in a roughly linear way with age.

Each sample gave at least 7 million isolated PBMCs. A second PCR, run for roughly 6 to 11 cycles, used a sample-barcoded 5' primer plus a J-beta primer mix. TCRdb fed the 5' RACE reads into MiXCR, producing one record per CDR3 protein. The sample has hundreds of thousands of distinct CDR3 sequences, roughly 41% seen once; the top ten hold around 30%. The CDR3 spans 17 residues. Germline CDR1 and CDR2: KGHDR and SFDVKD. This clonotype originated in a man older than 75 in good health. The sample consisted of blood. The chain joins TRBV24-1 to TRBJ2-3; 13 nucleotides match TRBD2. For the CDR3, the DNA is TGTGCCACTAGTGATCCGGGACTAGCGGGGAGCACAGATACGCAGTATTTT. Translating gives CATSDPGLAGSTDTQYF.